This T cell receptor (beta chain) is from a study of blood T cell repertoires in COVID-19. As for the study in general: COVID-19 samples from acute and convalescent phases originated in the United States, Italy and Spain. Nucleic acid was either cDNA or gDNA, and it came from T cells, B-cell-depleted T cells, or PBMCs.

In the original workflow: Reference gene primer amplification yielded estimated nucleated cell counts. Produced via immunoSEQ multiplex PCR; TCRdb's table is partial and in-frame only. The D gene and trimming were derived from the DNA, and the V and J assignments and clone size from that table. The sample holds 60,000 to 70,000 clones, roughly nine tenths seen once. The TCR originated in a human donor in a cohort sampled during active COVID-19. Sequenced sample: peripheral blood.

The CDR3 DNA is TGTGCCAGCAGTTCCCGTTTGAGGCACGCCGGCGGTTTCTACGAGCAGTACTTC. Translation gives CASSSRLRHAGGFYEQYF. J is TRBJ2-7 and V is TRBV27; no firm D call. Germline values: CDR1 MNHEY, CDR2 SMNVEV (reference sequence). V was cut by 4 bases and J by 3 bases, with 25 bases left in between. The CDR3 is 18 residues long.